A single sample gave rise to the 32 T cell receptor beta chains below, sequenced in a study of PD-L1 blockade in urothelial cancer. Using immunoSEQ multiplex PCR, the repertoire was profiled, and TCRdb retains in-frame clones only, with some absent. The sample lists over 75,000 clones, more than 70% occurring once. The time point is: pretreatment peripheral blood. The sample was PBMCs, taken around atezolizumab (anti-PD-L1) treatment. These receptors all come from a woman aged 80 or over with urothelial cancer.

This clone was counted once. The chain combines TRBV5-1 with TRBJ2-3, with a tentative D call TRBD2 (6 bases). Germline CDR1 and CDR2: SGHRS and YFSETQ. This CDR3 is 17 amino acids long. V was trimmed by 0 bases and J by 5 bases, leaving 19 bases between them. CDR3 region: CASSLAPGSGARDTQYF. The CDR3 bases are TGCGCCAGCAGCTTGGCCCCCGGGAGCGGAGCTAGAGATACGCAGTATTTT.

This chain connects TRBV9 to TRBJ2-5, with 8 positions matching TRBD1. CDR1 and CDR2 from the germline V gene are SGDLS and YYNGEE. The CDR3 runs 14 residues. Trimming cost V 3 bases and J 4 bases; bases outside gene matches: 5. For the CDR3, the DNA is TGTGCCAGCAGCGGGACAGGGCTAGGAGAGACCCAGTACTTC. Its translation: CASSGTGLGETQYF.

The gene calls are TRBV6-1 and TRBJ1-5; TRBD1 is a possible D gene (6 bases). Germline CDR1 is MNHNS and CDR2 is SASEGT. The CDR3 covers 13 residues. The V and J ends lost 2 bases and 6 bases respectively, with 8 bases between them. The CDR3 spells CASSERGGQPQHF. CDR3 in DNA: TGTGCCAGCAGTGAACGAGGGGGTCAGCCCCAGCATTTT.

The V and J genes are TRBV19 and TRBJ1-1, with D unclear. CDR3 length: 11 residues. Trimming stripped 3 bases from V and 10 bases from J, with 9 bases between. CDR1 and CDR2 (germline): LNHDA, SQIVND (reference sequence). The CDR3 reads CASSMGFGAFF. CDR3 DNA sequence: TGTGCCAGTAGTATGGGCTTCGGAGCTTTCTTT.

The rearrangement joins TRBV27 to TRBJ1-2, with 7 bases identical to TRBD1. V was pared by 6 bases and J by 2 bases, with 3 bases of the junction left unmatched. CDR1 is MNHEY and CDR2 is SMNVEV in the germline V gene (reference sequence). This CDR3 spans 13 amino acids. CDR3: CASSPTGNYGYTF. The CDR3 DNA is TGTGCCAGCAGCCCGACAGGGAACTATGGCTACACCTTC.

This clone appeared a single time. CDR3 nucleotides: TGTGCCAGCAGCGAGTATGTGGGAGCTGAGCAGTTCTTC. Protein sequence: CASSEYVGAEQFF. The chain couples TRBV5-6 to TRBJ2-1, with D possibly being TRBD2 (5 bases). The V and J ends lost 4 bases and 9 bases respectively, with 14 bases between them. This CDR3 spans 13 amino acids. Germline lookup yields CDR1 SGHDT and CDR2 YYEEEE.

The CDR3 loop reads CASSVDLAVNTGELFF. CDR3 coding DNA: TGTGCCAGCAGCGTAGACCTAGCGGTGAACACCGGGGAGCTGTTTTTT. V usage is TRBV9 and J usage is TRBJ2-2, with TRBD2 identical over 7 bases. The CDR3 is made up of 16 amino acids. V shed 0 bases and J 1 base; nucleotides not matched to a gene: 3. CDR1 is SGDLS, CDR2 YYNGEE, per germline.

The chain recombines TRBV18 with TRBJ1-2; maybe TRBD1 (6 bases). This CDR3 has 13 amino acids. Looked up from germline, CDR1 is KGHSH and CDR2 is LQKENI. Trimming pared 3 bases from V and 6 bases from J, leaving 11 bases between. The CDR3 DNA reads TGTGCCAGCTCACCGCGACAGGCAGATGGCTACACCTTC. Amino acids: CASSPRQADGYTF.

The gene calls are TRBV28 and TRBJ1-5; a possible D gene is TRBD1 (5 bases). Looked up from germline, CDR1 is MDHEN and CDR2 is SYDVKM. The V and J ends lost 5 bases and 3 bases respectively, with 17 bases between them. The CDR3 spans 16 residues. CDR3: CASSSPLGLNNQPQHF. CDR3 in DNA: TGTGCCAGCAGTAGCCCCTTGGGGCTTAACAATCAGCCCCAGCATTTT.

The CDR3 region has the DNA TGTGCCTGGAGAGCAGGGTACGGCACAGATACGCAGTATTTT. Translating it yields CAWRAGYGTDTQYF. The V and J genes are TRBV30 and TRBJ2-3; tentatively, D is TRBD1 (5 bases). The CDR3 runs to 14 residues. V was pared by 3 bases and J by 1 base, with 11 bases between. CDR1 and CDR2 from the germline V gene are GTSNPN and SVGIG (reference sequence).

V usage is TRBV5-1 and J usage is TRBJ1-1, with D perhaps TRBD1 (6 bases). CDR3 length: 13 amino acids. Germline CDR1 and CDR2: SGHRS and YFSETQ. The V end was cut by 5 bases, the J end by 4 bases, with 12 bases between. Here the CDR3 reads CASSTGGLTEAFF. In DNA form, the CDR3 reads TGCGCCAGCAGTACCGGGGGGCTCACTGAAGCTTTCTTT. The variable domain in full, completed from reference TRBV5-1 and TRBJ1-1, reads KAGVTQTPRYLIKTRGQQVTLSCSPISGHRSVSWYQQTPGQGLQFLFEYFSETQRNKGNFPGRFSGRQFSNSRSEMNVSTLELGDSALYLCASSTGGLTEAFFGQGTRLTVV.

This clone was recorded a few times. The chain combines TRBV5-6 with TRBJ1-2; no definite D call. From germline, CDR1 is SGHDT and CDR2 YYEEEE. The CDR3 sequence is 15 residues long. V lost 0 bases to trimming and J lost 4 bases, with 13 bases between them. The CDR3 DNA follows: TGTGCCAGCAGCTTGGTGGGGAGAGGAGCCTATGGCTACACCTTC. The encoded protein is CASSLVGRGAYGYTF.

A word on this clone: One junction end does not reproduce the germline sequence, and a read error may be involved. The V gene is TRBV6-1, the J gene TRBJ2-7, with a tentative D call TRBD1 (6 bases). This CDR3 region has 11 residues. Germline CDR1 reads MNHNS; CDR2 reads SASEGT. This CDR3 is CASSEARGHHF. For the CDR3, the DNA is TGTGCCAGCAGTGAAGCGAGGGGACACCACTTC.

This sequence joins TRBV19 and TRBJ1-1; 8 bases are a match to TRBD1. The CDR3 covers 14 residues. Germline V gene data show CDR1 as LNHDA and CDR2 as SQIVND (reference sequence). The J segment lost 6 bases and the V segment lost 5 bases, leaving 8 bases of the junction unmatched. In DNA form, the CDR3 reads TGTGCCAGTAGTGTCTTAACGACAGGGGCTGAAGCTTTCTTT. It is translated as CASSVLTTGAEAFF.

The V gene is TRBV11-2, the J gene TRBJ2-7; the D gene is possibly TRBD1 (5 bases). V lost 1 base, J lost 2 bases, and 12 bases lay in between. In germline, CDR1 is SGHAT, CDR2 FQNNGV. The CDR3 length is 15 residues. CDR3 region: CASSLVSDTAYEQYF. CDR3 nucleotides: TGTGCCAGCAGCTTAGTATCGGACACAGCCTACGAGCAGTACTTC.

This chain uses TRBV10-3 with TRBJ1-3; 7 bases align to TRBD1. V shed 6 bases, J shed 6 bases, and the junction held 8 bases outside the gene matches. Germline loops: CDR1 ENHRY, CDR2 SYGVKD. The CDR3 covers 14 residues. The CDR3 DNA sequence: TGTGCCATCAGGTCGACAGGGTCGAAAAACACCATATATTTT. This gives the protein CAIRSTGSKNTIYF.

The CDR3 is CASSAGTSVEQYF. In DNA form, the CDR3 reads TGTGCCAGCAGCGCCGGGACTAGCGTCGAGCAGTACTTC. The rearrangement joins TRBV9 to TRBJ2-7; 10 positions agree with TRBD2. The J segment lost 6 bases and the V segment lost 3 bases, leaving 3 bases of the junction unmatched. Looked up from germline, CDR1 is SGDLS and CDR2 is YYNGEE. CDR3 size: 13 residues.

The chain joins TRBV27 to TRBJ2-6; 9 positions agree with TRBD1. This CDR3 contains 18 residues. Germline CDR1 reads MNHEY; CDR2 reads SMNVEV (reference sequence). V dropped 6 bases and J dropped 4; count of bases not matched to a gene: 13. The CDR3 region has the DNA TGTGCCAGCAGATTTATGGGACAGGGTGTTGCAGGGGCCAACGTCCTGACTTTC. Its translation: CASRFMGQGVAGANVLTF.

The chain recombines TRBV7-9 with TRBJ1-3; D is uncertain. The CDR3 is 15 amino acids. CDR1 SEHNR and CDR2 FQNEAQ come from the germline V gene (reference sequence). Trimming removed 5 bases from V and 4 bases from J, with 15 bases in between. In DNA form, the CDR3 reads TGTGCCAGCAGCAGCCAGCGGTTGACCGGAAACACCATATATTTT. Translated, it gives CASSSQRLTGNTIYF.

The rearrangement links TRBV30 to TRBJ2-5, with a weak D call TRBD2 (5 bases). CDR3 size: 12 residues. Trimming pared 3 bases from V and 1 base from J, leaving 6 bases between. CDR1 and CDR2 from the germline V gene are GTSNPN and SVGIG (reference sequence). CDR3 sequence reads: CAWSLAQETQYF. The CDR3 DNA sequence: TGTGCCTGGAGCCTAGCCCAAGAGACCCAGTACTTC.

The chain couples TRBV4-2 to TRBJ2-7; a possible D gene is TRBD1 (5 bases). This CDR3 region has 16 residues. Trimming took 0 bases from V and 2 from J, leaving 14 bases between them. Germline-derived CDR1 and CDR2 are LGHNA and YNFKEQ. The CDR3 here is CASSQDVQVGTYEQYF. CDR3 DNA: TGTGCCAGCAGCCAAGACGTACAGGTGGGAACCTACGAGCAGTACTTC.

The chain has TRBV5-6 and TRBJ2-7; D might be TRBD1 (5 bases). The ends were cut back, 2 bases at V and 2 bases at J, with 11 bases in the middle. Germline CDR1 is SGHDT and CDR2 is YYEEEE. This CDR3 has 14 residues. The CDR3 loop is CASSLRTRAYEQYF. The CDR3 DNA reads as TGTGCCAGCAGCTTACGGACACGCGCCTACGAGCAGTACTTC.

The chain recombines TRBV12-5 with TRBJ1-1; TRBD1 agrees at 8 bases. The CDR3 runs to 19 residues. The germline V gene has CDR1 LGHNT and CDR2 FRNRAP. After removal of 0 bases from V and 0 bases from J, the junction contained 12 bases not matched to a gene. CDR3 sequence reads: CASGLVRLLDREMNTEAFF. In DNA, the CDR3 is TGTGCTAGTGGTTTGGTACGACTACTGGACAGGGAGATGAACACTGAAGCTTTCTTT.

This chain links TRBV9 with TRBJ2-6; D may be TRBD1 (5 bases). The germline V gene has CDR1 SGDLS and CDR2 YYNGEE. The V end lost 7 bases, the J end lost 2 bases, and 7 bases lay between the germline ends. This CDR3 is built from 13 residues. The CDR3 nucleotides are TGTGCCAGCCAGGGCGCTGGGGCCAACGTCCTGACTTTC. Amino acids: CASQGAGANVLTF.

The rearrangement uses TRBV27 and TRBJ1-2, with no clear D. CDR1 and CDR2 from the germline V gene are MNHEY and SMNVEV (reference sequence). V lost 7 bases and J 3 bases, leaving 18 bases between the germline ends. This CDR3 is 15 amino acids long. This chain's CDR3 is CASTPAGRAHYGYTF. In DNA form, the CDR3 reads TGTGCCAGCACCCCAGCGGGGAGGGCCCACTATGGCTACACCTTC.

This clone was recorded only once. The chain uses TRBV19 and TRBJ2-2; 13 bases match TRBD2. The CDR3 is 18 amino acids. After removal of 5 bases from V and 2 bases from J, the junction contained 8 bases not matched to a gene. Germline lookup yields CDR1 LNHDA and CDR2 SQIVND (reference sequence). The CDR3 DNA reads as TGTGCCAGTAGTTCGAGAGGACTAGCGGGAGTTAACACCGGGGAGCTGTTTTTT. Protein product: CASSSRGLAGVNTGELFF.

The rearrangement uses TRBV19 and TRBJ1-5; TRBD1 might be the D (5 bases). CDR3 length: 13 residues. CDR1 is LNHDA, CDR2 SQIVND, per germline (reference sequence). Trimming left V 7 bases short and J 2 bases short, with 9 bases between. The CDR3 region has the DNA TGTGCCAGTAAGGGGATAGGCAATCAGCCCCAGCATTTT. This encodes CASKGIGNQPQHF.

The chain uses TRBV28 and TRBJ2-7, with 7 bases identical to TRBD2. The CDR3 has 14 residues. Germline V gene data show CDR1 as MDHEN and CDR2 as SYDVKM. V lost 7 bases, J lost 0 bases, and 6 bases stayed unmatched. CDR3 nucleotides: TGTGCCAGCATCGTTAGCGGGTCCTCCTACGAGCAGTACTTC. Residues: CASIVSGSSYEQYF.

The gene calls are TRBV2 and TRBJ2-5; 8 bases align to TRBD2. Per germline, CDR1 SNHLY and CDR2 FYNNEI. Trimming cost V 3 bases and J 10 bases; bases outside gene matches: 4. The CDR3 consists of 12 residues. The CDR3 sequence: CASSDSREGQYF. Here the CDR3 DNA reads TGTGCCAGCAGTGATTCCCGGGAGGGCCAGTACTTC.

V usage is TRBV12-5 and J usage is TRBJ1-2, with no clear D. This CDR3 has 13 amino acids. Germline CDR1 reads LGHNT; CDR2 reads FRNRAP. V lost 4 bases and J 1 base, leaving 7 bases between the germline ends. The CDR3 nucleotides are TGTGCTAGTGGTTCGGACTTTAACTATGGCTACACCTTC. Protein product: CASGSDFNYGYTF.

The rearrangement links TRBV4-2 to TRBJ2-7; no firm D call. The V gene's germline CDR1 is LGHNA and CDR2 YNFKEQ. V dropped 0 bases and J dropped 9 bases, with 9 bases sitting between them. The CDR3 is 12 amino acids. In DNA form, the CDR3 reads TGTGCCAGCAGCCAAGACAGGTTCGGGCAGTACTTC. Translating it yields CASSQDRFGQYF.

The CDR3 sequence: CASSSSFTSGRSEQYF. The DNA for the CDR3 is TGTGCCAGCAGTTCGTCCTTTACTAGCGGGAGATCCGAGCAGTACTTC. V is TRBV6-5 and J is TRBJ2-7; 11 bases map to TRBD2. V dropped 4 bases and J dropped 6; count of bases not matched to a gene: 11. This CDR3 has 16 amino acids. Germline CDR1 is MNHEY and CDR2 is SVGAGI.